This TCR beta chain was captured by sequencing in a study of brain T cells in children with intractable seizures. Surgery cases with the highest brain T cell transcript signatures were chosen for sequencing. This clone was detected once. V was pared by 1 base and J by 4 bases, with 16 bases between. The CDR3 runs to 17 residues. Germline V gene sequence: CDR1 MGHRA, CDR2 YSYEKL. Sequencing used immunoSEQ multiplex PCR; TCRdb keeps in-frame clones, though not all of them. Of some 10,000 clones listed, 69% are singletons. This sample comprised resected brain tissue, obtained at surgery. This clonotype was obtained from a girl aged 2 to 9 with tuberous sclerosis and intractable seizures. The V call is TRBV4-1, the J call TRBJ2-2, with D unresolved. CDR3 sequence (DNA): TGCGCCAGCAGCCAAGGACCCTCGGTGGGCTCCACCGGGGAGCTGTTTTTT. Encoded protein: CASSQGPSVGSTGELFF.